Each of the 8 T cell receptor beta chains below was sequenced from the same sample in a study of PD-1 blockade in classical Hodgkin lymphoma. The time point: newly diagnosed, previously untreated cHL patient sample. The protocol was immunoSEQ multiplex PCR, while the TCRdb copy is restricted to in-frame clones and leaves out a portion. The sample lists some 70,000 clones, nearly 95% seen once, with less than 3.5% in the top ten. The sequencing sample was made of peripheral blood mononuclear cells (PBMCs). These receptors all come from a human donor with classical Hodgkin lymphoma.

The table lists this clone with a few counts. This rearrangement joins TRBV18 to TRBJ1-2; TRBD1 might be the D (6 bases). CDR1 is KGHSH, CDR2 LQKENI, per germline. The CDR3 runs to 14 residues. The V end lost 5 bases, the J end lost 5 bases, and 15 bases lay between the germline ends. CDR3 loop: CASSSKDSLYGYTF. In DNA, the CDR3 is TGTGCCAGCTCATCGAAGGACAGCCTATATGGCTACACCTTC.

The CDR3 spells CASKEGVNQPQHF. The CDR3 DNA reads as TGCGCCAGCAAAGAGGGGGTCAATCAGCCCCAGCATTTT. V is TRBV10-2 and J is TRBJ1-5; possibly TRBD1 for D (6 bases). Trimming cost V 7 bases and J 3 bases, with 10 bases left between them. The CDR3 is made up of 13 amino acids. Germline CDR1 reads WSHSY; CDR2 reads SAAADI.

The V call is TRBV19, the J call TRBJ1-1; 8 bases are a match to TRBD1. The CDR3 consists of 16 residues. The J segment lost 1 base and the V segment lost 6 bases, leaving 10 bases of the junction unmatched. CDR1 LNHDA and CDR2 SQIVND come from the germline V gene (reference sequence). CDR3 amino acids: CASRKPGQVENTEAFF. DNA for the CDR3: TGTGCCAGTAGAAAGCCGGGACAGGTAGAGAACACTGAAGCTTTCTTT. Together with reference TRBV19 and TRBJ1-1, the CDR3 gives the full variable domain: DGGITQSPKYLFRKEGQNVTLSCEQNLNHDAMYWYRQDPGQGLRLIYYSQIVNDFQKGDIAEGYSVSREKKESFPLTVTSAQKNPTAFYLCASRKPGQVENTEAFFGQGTRLTVV.

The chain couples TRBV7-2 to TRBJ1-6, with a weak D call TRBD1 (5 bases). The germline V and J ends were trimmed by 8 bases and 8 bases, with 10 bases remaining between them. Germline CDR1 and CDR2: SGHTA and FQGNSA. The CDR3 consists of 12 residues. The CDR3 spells CASGQGYSPLHF. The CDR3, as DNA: TGTGCCAGCGGCCAGGGCTATTCACCCCTCCACTTT.

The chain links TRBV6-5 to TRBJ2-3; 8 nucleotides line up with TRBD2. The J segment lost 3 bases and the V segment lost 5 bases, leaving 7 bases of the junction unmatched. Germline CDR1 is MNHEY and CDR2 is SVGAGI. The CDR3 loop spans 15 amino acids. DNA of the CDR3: TGTGCCAGCAGTACCCGGGGGGGCTCAACAGATACGCAGTATTTT. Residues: CASSTRGGSTDTQYF.

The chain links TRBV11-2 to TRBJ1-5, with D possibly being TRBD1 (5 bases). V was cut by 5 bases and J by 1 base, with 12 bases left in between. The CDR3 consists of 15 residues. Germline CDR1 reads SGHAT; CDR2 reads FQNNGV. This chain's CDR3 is CASSERGVSNQPQHF. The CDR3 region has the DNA TGTGCCAGCAGCGAAAGGGGTGTAAGCAATCAGCCCCAGCATTTT.

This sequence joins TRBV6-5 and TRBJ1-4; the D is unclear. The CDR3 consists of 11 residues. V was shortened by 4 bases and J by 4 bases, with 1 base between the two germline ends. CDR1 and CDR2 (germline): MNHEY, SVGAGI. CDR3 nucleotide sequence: TGTGCCAGCAGTTTTAATGAAAAACTGTTTTTT. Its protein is CASSFNEKLFF.

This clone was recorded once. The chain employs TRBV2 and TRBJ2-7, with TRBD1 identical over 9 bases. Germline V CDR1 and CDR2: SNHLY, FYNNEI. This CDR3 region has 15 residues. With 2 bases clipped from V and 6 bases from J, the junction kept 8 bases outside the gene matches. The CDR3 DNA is TGTGCCAGCAGTGAATTCGGACAGGGGACGGGCGAGCAGTACTTC. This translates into CASSEFGQGTGEQYF.